The 23 T cell receptor beta chains below were found in one sample sequenced in a study of T cells after yellow fever vaccination. TCRdb ran MiXCR on the 5' RACE reads and lists one entry per CDR3 protein. This sample carries around 310,000 distinct CDR3 sequences, roughly 4% of them seen once, and the ten largest clones take about a quarter. The sample in question was PBMCs, obtained on the day of the yellow fever booster vaccination. The origin of the receptors is a man in his late teens or twenties who received the YFV17D yellow fever vaccine.

This clonotype appeared many times. J is TRBJ2-3 and V is TRBV29-1; 7 nucleotides agree with TRBD1. The CDR3 runs 12 residues. CDR1 is SQVTM and CDR2 is ANQGSEA in the germline V gene. The V and J ends lost 7 bases and 1 base, in that order; junction bases with no gene match: 2. The CDR3 DNA follows: TGCAGCGCTGGACAGGGCACAGATACGCAGTATTTT. The encoded protein is CSAGQGTDTQYF.

The rearrangement links TRBV6-2 or TRBV6-3 to TRBJ2-7, with D perhaps given as TRBD1 or TRBD2 (5 bases each). Trimming cost V 8 bases and J 0 bases, with 8 bases left between them. The CDR3 runs to 12 residues. Germline-derived CDR1 and CDR2 are MNHEY and SVGEGT. This CDR3 is CASGTYSYEQYF. CDR3 sequence (DNA): TGTGCCAGCGGGACGTACTCCTACGAGCAGTACTTC.

This clonotype was counted at least ten times. J is TRBJ2-1 and V is TRBV11-2; D is perhaps TRBD1 (5 bases). The CDR3 loop spans 15 amino acids. Germline V gives CDR1 SGHAT, CDR2 FQNNGV. Trimming took off 3 bases at V and 10 bases at J, with 19 bases between the two ends. CDR3 sequence (DNA): TGTGCCAGCAGCTTCTTCCGGCAGGGAATCAGCGAGCAGTTCTTC. Protein: CASSFFRQGISEQFF.

This clonotype was found many times. The J gene is TRBJ1-1, the V gene TRBV5-1; 7 bases match TRBD1. V was pared by 4 bases and J by 7 bases, with 13 bases of the junction left unmatched. The CDR3 length is 15 residues. Germline V CDR1 and CDR2: SGHRS, YFSETQ. The CDR3 here is CASSPGQDSPDEAFF. The CDR3 DNA sequence: TGCGCCAGCAGCCCTGGACAGGACAGCCCCGATGAAGCTTTCTTT. Variable domain in full (rest from reference TRBV5-1 and TRBJ1-1): KAGVTQTPRYLIKTRGQQVTLSCSPISGHRSVSWYQQTPGQGLQFLFEYFSETQRNKGNFPGRFSGRQFSNSRSEMNVSTLELGDSALYLCASSPGQDSPDEAFFGQGTRLTVV.

In this sample, this clonotype turned up many times. The chain has TRBV12-3 or TRBV12-4 and TRBJ1-3; no clear D gene. V was clipped by 2 bases and J by 7 bases, with 9 bases between them. The CDR3 has 13 amino acids. The chain's CDR3 is CASSLTDRNTIYF. The CDR3 DNA reads TGTGCCAGCAGTTTAACAGACCGTAACACCATATATTTT.

This clonotype was recorded many times. This sequence joins TRBV5-1 and TRBJ2-3, with 11 bases matching TRBD2. The CDR3 runs 18 residues. Losses at the gene ends were 0 bases for V and 3 bases for J; bases not matched to a gene: 9. The germline V gene has CDR1 SGHRS and CDR2 YFSETQ. CDR3 sequence: CASSLEGLLAGETDTQYF. The CDR3 DNA reads TGCGCCAGCAGCTTGGAAGGGCTACTAGCGGGGGAAACAGATACGCAGTATTTT. The full variable domain, in which reference TRBV5-1 and TRBJ2-3 provide the parts outside the CDR3, is KAGVTQTPRYLIKTRGQQVTLSCSPISGHRSVSWYQQTPGQGLQFLFEYFSETQRNKGNFPGRFSGRQFSNSRSEMNVSTLELGDSALYLCASSLEGLLAGETDTQYFGPGTRLTVL.

This clonotype was observed at least ten times. A read error may produce the germline difference seen at one junction end. The rearrangement uses TRBV7-2 and TRBJ2-1, with D perhaps TRBD1 or TRBD2 (5 bases each). CDR1 and CDR2 from the germline V gene are SGHTA and FQGNSA. The CDR3 totals 12 residues. CDR3 coding DNA: TGTGCCAGCAGCTTAGAGGGGACCCGCAAGGGCTTC. Its protein is CASSLEGTRKGF.

CDR3 bases: TGTGCCAGCTCACCAACCGGACAGATGAACTATGGCTACACCTTC. Protein sequence: CASSPTGQMNYGYTF. This rearrangement joins TRBV18 to TRBJ1-2; D might be TRBD1 (6 bases). Trimming pared 2 bases from V and 2 bases from J, leaving 12 bases between. CDR3 length: 15 amino acids. Germline-derived CDR1 and CDR2 are KGHSH and LQKENI.

The chain links TRBV12-3 or TRBV12-4 to TRBJ2-1; perhaps TRBD1 as D (6 bases). The CDR3 contains 15 residues. Between the trimmed V and J ends, which lost 2 bases and 9 bases, there was a span of 17 bases. For the CDR3, the DNA is TGTGCCAGCAGTTTACGGCAGGGGTTATCGACTGAGCAGTTCTTC. Its protein product is CASSLRQGLSTEQFF.

This clonotype was seen a handful of times. The chain is built from TRBV4-3 and TRBJ1-4; D remains unclear. With 0 bases removed from V and 10 bases from J, the gap between germline ends came to 18 bases. The CDR3 loop spans 16 amino acids. Germline-derived CDR1 and CDR2 are LGHNA and YSLEER. CDR3 nucleotides: TGCGCCAGCAGCCAAGATTTACAACAGATCCTAGGAAAACTGTTTTTT. Amino acid sequence: CASSQDLQQILGKLFF.

The chain couples TRBV7-2 to TRBJ1-4; D uncertain. CDR1 SGHTA and CDR2 FQGNSA come from the germline V gene. V was shortened by 5 bases and J by 6 bases, with 10 bases between the two germline ends. The CDR3 has 13 amino acids. The CDR3 reads CASSPRRYEKLFF. Here the CDR3 DNA reads TGTGCCAGCAGCCCCCGGAGATATGAAAAACTGTTTTTT.

This chain uses TRBV7-2 with TRBJ1-2; the D gene is possibly TRBD1 (6 bases). The CDR3 contains 15 residues. Per germline, CDR1 SGHTA and CDR2 FQGNSA. Trimming shortened V by 5 bases and J by 5 bases, and 18 bases separated the two germline ends. The CDR3 nucleotides read TGTGCCAGCAGCGGTCGGGACACCTTTAAATATGGCTACACCTTC. It codes for CASSGRDTFKYGYTF.

This clonotype was observed at least ten times. V is TRBV7-2 and J is TRBJ2-4, with D unclear. The length of the CDR3 is 17 residues. Trimming removed 5 bases from V and 0 bases from J, with 17 bases in between. The germline gives CDR1 SGHTA, CDR2 FQGNSA. CDR3 sequence (DNA): TGTGCCAGCAGCCTACGGCAGTCGGGTGTAGCCAAAAACATTCAGTACTTC. Translation gives CASSLRQSGVAKNIQYF. Looking up the rest from reference TRBV7-2 and TRBJ2-4 gives the full variable domain: GAGVSQSPSNKVTEKGKDVELRCDPISGHTALYWYRQSLGQGLEFLIYFQGNSAPDKSGLPSDRFSAERTGGSVSTLTIQRTQQEDSAVYLCASSLRQSGVAKNIQYFGAGTRLSVL.

This clonotype was counted many times. The rearrangement links TRBV7-9 to TRBJ2-5; 11 positions match TRBD2. Per germline, CDR1 SEHNR and CDR2 FQNEAQ (reference sequence). The CDR3 consists of 16 residues. The J segment lost 6 bases and the V segment lost 3 bases, leaving 9 bases of the junction unmatched. This CDR3 is CASSFPLIAGGKTQYF. The CDR3 bases are TGTGCCAGCAGCTTCCCTCTCATAGCGGGGGGGAAGACCCAGTACTTC. The variable domain in full, completed from reference TRBV7-9 and TRBJ2-5, reads DTGVSQNPRHKITKRGQNVTFRCDPISEHNRLYWYRQTLGQGPEFLTYFQNEAQLEKSRLLSDRFSAERPKGSFSTLEIQRTEQGDSAMYLCASSFPLIAGGKTQYFGPGTRLLVL.

This clonotype has at least ten counts. The J gene is TRBJ1-1, the V gene TRBV5-1; a weak D match, TRBD1 (5 bases). V was clipped by 5 bases and J by 0 bases, with 14 bases between them. The CDR3 extends over 15 amino acids. Germline V gene sequence: CDR1 SGHRS, CDR2 YFSETQ. The CDR3 nucleotides are TGCGCCAGCAGTCCTTGGGGGGGAGTGAACACTGAAGCTTTCTTT. It codes for CASSPWGGVNTEAFF.

The chain joins TRBV20-1 to TRBJ1-2; 7 bases are shared with TRBD1. V shed 6 bases, J shed 5 bases, and the junction held 9 bases outside the gene matches. Germline CDR1 DFQATT, CDR2 SNEGSKA (reference sequence). The CDR3 length is 13 residues. As DNA, the CDR3 is TGCAGTGCATCTACAGGGGCGCTATATGGCTACACCTTC. This encodes CSASTGALYGYTF.

This clonotype appeared many times. The rearrangement joins TRBV5-1 to TRBJ1-2; D gene unclear. CDR1 SGHRS and CDR2 YFSETQ come from the germline V gene. CDR3 length equals 15 residues. The ends were cut back, 0 bases at V and 5 bases at J, with 14 bases in the middle. DNA for the CDR3: TGCGCCAGCAGCTTGGAGATCACACTGGGGTATGGCTACACCTTC. Protein product: CASSLEITLGYGYTF.

V gene TRBV20-1 combines with J gene TRBJ2-5; tentatively, D is TRBD2 (5 bases). The CDR3 has 17 residues. Germline V gene lookup returns CDR1 DFQATT and CDR2 SNEGSKA (reference sequence). V lost 0 bases and J 7 bases, leaving 24 bases between the germline ends. In DNA, the CDR3 is TGCAGTGCTAGAGAAACGGTAGCAACTAGAACCCTTTTGACCCAGTACTTC. Amino acid sequence: CSARETVATRTLLTQYF.

Notes on this clonotype: This may be a read error, as it is one base from a much larger clone. The genes are TRBV7-6 and TRBJ2-7; D perhaps matches TRBD1 (5 bases). Germline CDR1 and CDR2: SGHVS and FNYEAQ. The CDR3 covers 15 residues. This CDR3 reads CASSLGSGPSFEQYF. The CDR3 coding sequence is TGTGCCAGCAGCTTAGGATCAGGGCCTTCCTTCGAGCAGTACTTC.

About this clonotype: This may stem from a read error, because a much larger clone lies one nucleotide away. This chain joins TRBV11-3 and TRBJ1-1; D gene unclear. The germline CDR1 and CDR2 sequences are SGHNT and YENEEA. CDR3 size: 13 residues. V was pared by 2 bases and J by 1 base, with 5 bases between. The CDR3 region is CASSLNTNTEAFF. CDR3 sequence (DNA): TGTGCCAGCAGCTTAAACACGAACACTGAAGCTTTCTTT.

This clonotype was seen ten or more times. CDR3 sequence: CASSLVGLENKQYF. CDR3 DNA: TGTGCCAGCAGCTTAGTGGGACTAGAAAATAAGCAGTACTTC. The gene calls are TRBV7-8 and TRBJ2-7; 8 bases agree with TRBD2. Per the germline V gene, CDR1 is SGHVS and CDR2 is FQNEAQ. The CDR3 is 14 residues long. The J segment lost 8 bases and the V segment lost 1 base, leaving 7 bases of the junction unmatched.

This clonotype was seen repeatedly, ten times or more. This chain joins TRBV9 and TRBJ2-7; tentatively, D is TRBD2 (5 bases). The CDR3 loop spans 16 amino acids. Deletions cut 0 bases from V and 1 base from J, with 14 bases between. CDR1 and CDR2 (germline): SGDLS, YYNGEE. The chain's CDR3 is CASSVGSGGSSYEQYF. For the CDR3, the DNA is TGTGCCAGCAGCGTAGGGTCCGGAGGTTCTTCCTACGAGCAGTACTTC.

This clonotype occurred a few times. The J gene is TRBJ2-3, the V gene TRBV2; D remains ambiguous. This CDR3 spans 14 amino acids. CDR1 and CDR2 from the germline V gene are SNHLY and FYNNEI. Trimming pared 7 bases from V and 1 base from J, leaving 12 bases between. The DNA for the CDR3 is TGTGCCAGCATGTTTAGCCCGGGCACAGATACGCAGTATTTT. Translated, it gives CASMFSPGTDTQYF.